The 18 T cell receptor beta chains given below trace back to one sample, sequenced in a study of blood T cell repertoires in COVID-19. Assay used: immunoSEQ multiplex PCR; TCRdb lists only in-frame clones, some missing. Among over 200,000 clones listed, 84% were seen once. The sequencing input was PBMCs or T cells enriched from blood (not recorded which). The receptors were sampled from a man aged 60 to 75 who had recovered from COVID-19.

The chain combines TRBV19 with TRBJ1-2; tentatively, D is TRBD1 (6 bases). Per germline, CDR1 LNHDA and CDR2 SQIVND (reference sequence). The CDR3 runs to 13 residues. Trimming took 5 bases from V and 1 from J, leaving 8 bases between them. CDR3 in amino acids: CASSPDSNYGYTF. CDR3 coding DNA: TGTGCCAGTAGTCCGGACAGTAACTATGGCTACACCTTC.

The chain uses TRBV4-3 and TRBJ2-1, with 10 bases that match TRBD1. With 2 bases clipped from V and 7 bases from J, the junction kept 5 bases outside the gene matches. CDR3 length equals 15 residues. Per germline, CDR1 LGHNA and CDR2 YSLEER. CDR3 sequence: CASSQNPGQGNEQFF. The CDR3 DNA follows: TGCGCCAGCAGCCAAAACCCGGGACAGGGGAATGAGCAGTTCTTC.

The CDR3 sequence is CASKEETHNYGYTF. CDR3 bases: TGTGCCAGCAAAGAAGAAACACATAACTATGGCTACACCTTC. The chain carries TRBV6-5 and TRBJ1-2, with D hard to call. Trimming removed 7 bases at V and 1 base at J, with 13 bases between. This CDR3 region has 14 residues. In germline, CDR1 is MNHEY, CDR2 SVGAGI.

The chain has TRBV6-5 and TRBJ1-1; 11 bases fit TRBD1. Germline V gene lookup returns CDR1 MNHEY and CDR2 SVGAGI. V dropped 0 bases and J dropped 4; count of bases not matched to a gene: 4. This CDR3 is 16 amino acids long. CDR3 region: CASSYSRTGGLTEAFF. CDR3 in DNA: TGTGCCAGCAGTTACTCCCGGACAGGGGGCCTCACTGAAGCTTTCTTT.

CDR3: CASSIQITTNYGYTF. The DNA for the CDR3 is TGTGCCAGTAGTATCCAGATTACCACTAACTATGGCTACACCTTC. J is TRBJ1-2 and V is TRBV19; D call uncertain. Germline V gives CDR1 LNHDA, CDR2 SQIVND (reference sequence). CDR3 size: 15 residues. Trimming stripped 3 bases from V and 0 bases from J, with 11 bases between.

The V call is TRBV19, the J call TRBJ2-3, with a possible D match to TRBD1 (6 bases). Between the trimmed V and J ends, which lost 6 bases and 10 bases, there was a span of 17 bases. CDR1 and CDR2 (germline): LNHDA, SQIVND (reference sequence). This CDR3 spans 13 amino acids. The CDR3 coding sequence is TGTGCCAGTAGCCCAAGGACAGCGAGCGCGCAGTATTTT. Amino acid sequence: CASSPRTASAQYF.

The rearrangement joins TRBV5-1 to TRBJ2-7; 9 bases line up with TRBD1. After removal of 6 bases from V and 7 bases from J, the junction contained 8 bases not matched to a gene. Per the germline V gene, CDR1 is SGHRS and CDR2 is YFSETQ. CDR3 size: 13 residues. The CDR3 loop reads CASTGDRVREQYF. In nucleotides, the CDR3 is TGCGCCAGCACGGGGGACAGGGTGCGGGAGCAGTACTTC.

The chain is built from TRBV18 and TRBJ2-4, with D possibly matching TRBD1 (5 bases). This CDR3 spans 14 amino acids. The germline V gene encodes CDR1 KGHSH and CDR2 LQKENI. V dropped 0 bases and J dropped 8 bases, with 11 bases sitting between them. DNA for the CDR3: TGTGCCAGCTCACCACCAACAGGTCAGGACATTCAGTACTTC. Amino acids: CASSPPTGQDIQYF.

The chain combines TRBV19 with TRBJ1-4, with TRBD1 as a possible D gene (5 bases). The CDR3 extends over 18 amino acids. V was trimmed by 5 bases and J by 4 bases, leaving 23 bases between them. Germline-derived CDR1 and CDR2 are LNHDA and SQIVND (reference sequence). The CDR3 reads CASSPRSGANSYNEKLFF. CDR3 sequence (DNA): TGTGCCAGTAGTCCCCGAAGCGGGGCGAACTCTTATAATGAAAAACTGTTTTTT. Full variable domain (remainder filled in from reference TRBV19 and TRBJ1-4): DGGITQSPKYLFRKEGQNVTLSCEQNLNHDAMYWYRQDPGQGLRLIYYSQIVNDFQKGDIAEGYSVSREKKESFPLTVTSAQKNPTAFYLCASSPRSGANSYNEKLFFGSGTQLSVL.

The CDR3 DNA reads TGTGCCAGCAGTTTACTACAGGGGGCTGGTGAAGCTTTCTTT. Its protein product is CASSLLQGAGEAFF. The chain combines TRBV27 with TRBJ1-1; 9 bases align to TRBD1. The CDR3 contains 14 residues. The germline V gene encodes CDR1 MNHEY and CDR2 SMNVEV (reference sequence). V trimming: 2 bases; J trimming: 7 bases; junction bases outside the gene matches: 5.

In its sample, this clone was seen once. The gene calls are TRBV5-6 and TRBJ1-1; possibly TRBD1 for D (5 bases). The CDR3 contains 14 residues. Trimming took off 0 bases at V and 7 bases at J, with 13 bases between the two ends. Germline CDR1 reads SGHDT; CDR2 reads YYEEEE. CDR3 in DNA: TGTGCCAGCAGCTTGGGTGGGACTGTGCTTGAAGCTTTCTTT. This translates into CASSLGGTVLEAFF. Together with reference TRBV5-6 and TRBJ1-1, the CDR3 gives the full variable domain: DAGVTQSPTHLIKTRGQQVTLRCSPKSGHDTVSWYQQALGQGPQFIFQYYEEEERQRGNFPDRFSGHQFPNYSSELNVNALLLGDSALYLCASSLGGTVLEAFFGQGTRLTVV.

The chain employs TRBV10-3 and TRBJ2-3; weak D call: TRBD1 (7 bases). V was trimmed by 2 bases and J by 2 bases, leaving 11 bases between them. Germline CDR1 and CDR2: ENHRY and SYGVKD. The CDR3 has 15 amino acids. The CDR3 DNA is TGTGCCATCAGTGAGATCAGGGGGGACACAGATACGCAGTATTTT. Protein: CAISEIRGDTDTQYF.

The rearrangement uses TRBV5-1 and TRBJ1-1, with 7 bases matching TRBD1. Trimming removed 5 bases from V and 2 bases from J; junction bases left unmatched: 3. CDR1 is SGHRS and CDR2 is YFSETQ in the germline V gene. The CDR3 sequence is 13 residues long. This chain's CDR3 is CASRGQKNTEAFF. The CDR3 DNA follows: TGCGCCAGCAGGGGACAGAAAAACACTGAAGCTTTCTTT.

The chain has TRBV5-8 and TRBJ1-6, with a possible D match to TRBD1 (5 bases). Germline assignment: CDR1 SGHTS and CDR2 YDEGEE. V lost 1 base, J lost 7 bases, and 12 bases lay in between. This CDR3 has 15 residues. In DNA, the CDR3 is TGTGCCAGCAGCTTGATCAGGGTCCGCAATTCACCCCTCCACTTT. This sequence encodes CASSLIRVRNSPLHF.

V and J are TRBV18 and TRBJ2-5; D not resolved. The V gene's germline CDR1 is KGHSH and CDR2 LQKENI. The CDR3 length is 13 residues. The V gene lost 4 bases and the J gene lost 2 bases, with 8 bases spanning the gap. CDR3 coding DNA: TGTGCCAGCTCACGGGCACGTCAAGAGACCCAGTACTTC. Protein product: CASSRARQETQYF.

J is TRBJ1-2 and V is TRBV4-2, with 7 nucleotides matching TRBD1. The CDR3 covers 14 residues. Germline V gene data show CDR1 as LGHNA and CDR2 as YNFKEQ. V lost 3 bases to trimming and J lost 7 bases; unmatched junction nucleotides: 8. CDR3 residues: CASSQGRGLGGYTF. The DNA of the CDR3 is TGTGCCAGCAGCCAGGGAAGGGGGCTGGGTGGCTACACCTTC.

The rearrangement links TRBV5-5 to TRBJ1-2; 8 nucleotides agree with TRBD1. The V gene end was trimmed by 4 bases and the J gene end by 5 bases; junction bases not matched to a gene: 10. CDR3 length equals 15 residues. CDR1 is SGHKS and CDR2 is YYEKEE in the germline V gene (reference sequence). CDR3 protein: CASSNTGGVGYGYTF. The DNA of the CDR3 is TGTGCCAGCAGCAACACAGGGGGAGTAGGATATGGCTACACCTTC. Full variable domain (rest looked up from reference TRBV5-5 and TRBJ1-2): DAGVTQSPTHLIKTRGQQVTLRCSPISGHKSVSWYQQVLGQGPQFIFQYYEKEERGRGNFPDRFSARQFPNYSSELNVNALLLGDSALYLCASSNTGGVGYGYTFGSGTRLTVV.

The genes are TRBV19 and TRBJ1-6; 7 bases are a match to TRBD1. CDR1 is LNHDA, CDR2 SQIVND, per germline (reference sequence). The CDR3 consists of 15 residues. V lost 5 bases and J lost 5; bases outside the gene matches: 6. CDR3 in amino acids: CASSLTGTDNSPLHF. CDR3 in DNA: TGTGCCAGTAGTCTGACCGGGACAGATAATTCACCCCTCCACTTT.